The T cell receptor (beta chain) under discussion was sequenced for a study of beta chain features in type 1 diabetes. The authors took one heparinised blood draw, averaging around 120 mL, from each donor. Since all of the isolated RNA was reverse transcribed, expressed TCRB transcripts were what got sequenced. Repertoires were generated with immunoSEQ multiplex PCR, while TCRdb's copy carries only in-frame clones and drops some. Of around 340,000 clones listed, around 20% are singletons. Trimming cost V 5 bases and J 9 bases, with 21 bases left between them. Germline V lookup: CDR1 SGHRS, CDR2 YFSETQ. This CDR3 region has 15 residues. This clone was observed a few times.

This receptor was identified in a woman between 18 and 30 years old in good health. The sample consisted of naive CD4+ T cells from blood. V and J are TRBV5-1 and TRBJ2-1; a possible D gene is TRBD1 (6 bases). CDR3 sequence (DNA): TGCGCCAGCAGGCGCAACAGGGCCCCTGAGAGTGAGCAGTTCTTC. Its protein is CASRRNRAPESEQFF.